This T cell receptor (beta chain) was recovered during a study of early T cells in non-severe SARS-CoV-2 infection (dated by TCRdb to about 2021). For the study in its entirety: Because TCR sequencing relied on bulk RNA taken from unsorted whole blood, pairing of alpha and beta chains was not possible.

Trimming costs V 6 bases and J 7 bases, and their ends lie 19 bases apart. The CDR3 covers 15 residues, taking in both the cysteine and the phenylalanine. Only the CDR3 portion is preserved as DNA: 45 bases, with reading frame beginning at the first base. CDR1 and CDR2 (MDHEN, SYDVKM) derive from the germline V gene. Points the paper makes about the study in general: VDJdb matching was skewed toward anti-spike CD8 responses and likely underestimated virus-specific expansions by missing private and CD4 specificities.

A case-control design nested within a healthcare worker cohort in London, UK, was used, with weekly nasopharyngeal swab PCR tests and blood sampling performed. Healthcare workers were recruited during the week of the UK lockdown, between 23 and 31 March 2020, and followed weekly for up to 16 weeks. Concerning this clonotype itself: Its antigen target is currently unknown. Base-call qualities are not available, and no considerably larger clone is one nucleotide away.

Library preparation was by 5' RACE. Sequencing took place on a NextSeq 500. The TCR library protocol attached unique molecular identifiers to individual cDNA molecules to correct for sequencing error and PCR bias. TCR alpha and beta chains were both sequenced, and the abundances of alpha and beta sequences in each sample were closely correlated with each other. Processing in the source paper ran as follows. Decombinator V4 was used to annotate the V gene, J gene and CDR3 of the TCR sequences. Expanded TCRs were defined as changing significantly between any two time points under a Poisson model with p below 0.0001. TCR abundances were normalised to the total number of TCRs sequenced per sample and were expressed as counts per million. MAIT TCRs were defined by TRAV1-2 paired with TRAJ12, TRAJ20 or TRAJ33, and iNKT TCRs by TRAV10 paired with TRAJ18. A search of VDJdb, accessed on 1 November 2021, was run for TCRs annotated to CMV, EBV and SARS-CoV-2, with TCRs annotated for multiple antigens excluded. The public reads were quality trimmed at Q25 with fastp and then assembled into clones with MiXCR by TCRdb, keeping productive beta chains. Here each entry gathers all rows of one CDR3 protein and keeps the most common genes and DNA. What appears here as the V and J calls and clone size reflects TCRdb's work, not the paper's. For this sample there are 75,000 to 100,000 distinct CDR3 sequences; about 15% appear just once. The ten largest clones take up 4.5% to 7% of the sample.

The V gene is TRBV28 and the J gene is TRBJ2-1; a confident D gene designation cannot be given. Sample: whole blood. The receptor comes from an adult who was a healthcare worker with PCR-confirmed SARS-CoV-2 infection or an uninfected control (not recorded which). The CDR3 protein sequence reads: CASSVVPWGTNEQFF. Read as DNA, the sequence is TGTGCCAGCAGCGTCGTCCCGTGGGGTACGAATGAGCAGTTCTTC. Reference TRBV28 and TRBJ2-1 proteins supply the regions before and after the CDR3; the full variable domain is: DVKVTQSSRYLVKRTGEKVFLECVQDMDHENMFWYRQDPGLGLRLIYFSYDVKMKEKGDIPEGYSVSREKKERFSLILESASTNQTSMYLCASSVVPWGTNEQFFGPGTRLTVL.